This T cell receptor beta chain appears in the sequencing data of a study of cytomegalovirus exposure and HLA in healthy donors (dated by TCRdb to 2016 to 2017). Context from the whole study: An earlier analysis of roughly 500 of the donors reported 250 to 300 Gb of sequence data and 117 million unique TCR beta sequences from approximately 180 million T cells. Roughly 290 gigabases of sequencing data and around 90 million unique TCR sequences made up an early release that covered approximately 650 HLA-typed donors. Of the roughly 400 genotyped donors, more than 75% were placed in the genetic ancestry cluster associated with self-reported Caucasian donors. The study was designed to test whether signatures of past pathogen exposure could be identified by cataloging public T cell receptors. Using immunosequencing, the study profiled T cell repertoires from some 670 subjects and related those repertoires to cytomegalovirus serostatus. In addition to the first cohort of 650 to 800 subjects, a separate validation cohort of approximately 110 different subjects was used. To predict cytomegalovirus infection status, the study brought together high-throughput TCR immunosequencing, statistical association of individual TCRs with disease status, and machine learning. A later analysis re-analyzed previously published TCR beta repertoires from about 600 donors and added high-resolution HLA genotyping to study TCR occurrence patterns. In the later analysis, no new phenotypic data were used to find candidate immune exposures; instead, reliance was placed on TCR beta sequences and their occurrence across donors. In an earlier analysis of more than 550 of the donors, high-throughput TCR beta sequencing was used to judge whether each TCR beta V gene segment behaved as functional or pseudogenic. Alongside the repertoire data, information on donor age, sex, ethnicity and CMV serostatus was compiled. A later genetic analysis used genome-wide SNP genotypes for about 60% of the 666 donors, treating that subset as a discovery cohort. All discovery cohort repertoires had been generated on a single sequencing platform. HLA typing covered class I and class II loci at four-digit resolution. Typing coverage varied by locus: about 620-630 donors for A, B, C, DRB1 and DQB1; about 520 for DQA1; around 610 for DPA1; 400 to 480 for DPB1. A handful of DR-DQ haplotypes were treated as single units for association and clustering because of strong linkage in the cohort. Among 398 genotyped donors of the cohort, an average of around 240,000 unique TCR beta nucleotide sequences were sequenced per donor, around a sixth of them non-productive. Paper-wide results and their limitations: The sequencing pipeline was judged likely to have produced a cluster of highly shared sequence variants as a technical artifact. In a later genetic analysis, a missense DCLRE1C variant was associated with V-gene and J-gene trimming of TCR beta chains, and the association was replicated in an independent cohort. Because counts were too low, roughly 17 rarely observed V segments, including chromosome 9 orphons, were left out of the earlier analysis of about 620 of the donors. A later analysis found that TCR association rates varied across HLA loci, with DRB1 alleles showing the most associated TCRs and HLA-C alleles the fewest. In this cohort, only TCR beta chains were sequenced, and detectable features were limited by the absence of alpha or paired-chain data. The classifier was reported to diagnose cytomegalovirus status with high specificity and sensitivity in both the original cohort and the validation cohort. Strong co-occurrence of HLA alleles, especially DR and DQ, made assigning TCR associations to individual alleles difficult. Compared with equally common non-associated chains, HLA-associated TCR beta chains in a later analysis were more clonally expanded and had lower generation probabilities. In an earlier analysis of some 500 of the donors, most TCR beta V segments were observed in productive rearrangements about 87% or about 30% of the time, broadly matching IMGT annotations. Presence/absence analyses assumed roughly uniform sequencing depth across donors, an assumption that may not hold. In the study, 150 to 200 TCR beta chains were listed as associated with cytomegalovirus. Because HLA typing was missing for some donors at each locus, association tests included only the typed subset. For the cohort, immune exposure information was limited to CMV serostatus. A later analysis found that most CMV-associated TCR beta chains appeared HLA-restricted, with HLA associations seemingly driven largely by CMV exposure. A further reported finding was that TCR beta sequences accurately predicted the HLA-A and HLA-B alleles for most subjects in the first cohort. Some IMGT-functional V segments, including TRBV6-2 and TRBV6-3, could not be told apart with the 87-base-pair reads, so those segments were excluded. It was suggested by the authors that the approach could potentially be generalized to other disease states and immunological phenotypes. Most TCR sequences were seen in very few donors, while some public TCRs were found in many individuals. Linkage disequilibrium might explain the correlated functional status among segregating V segments, but an unknown experimental factor could not be excluded. According to a later genetic analysis, donors in an Asian-associated ancestry cluster had fewer N-insertions in productive TCRs than the approximately 670-donor mean. In a later analysis, several top co-occurrence clusters were reported to appear linked to parvovirus B19, influenza, CMV and Epstein-Barr virus. In vitro tests confirmed that a few of the cytomegalovirus-associated TCR beta chains recognize cytomegalovirus antigens. A later analysis associated about 17,000 TCR beta sequences with specific HLA alleles at a false discovery rate of 0.05.

The cohort comprised under 700 healthy bone marrow donors. Cohort members were all nominally healthy when sampled, although unrecorded immune exposures were likely present. The donor tested CMV seronegative, placing the donor among the 350 or so seronegative members of the cohort. Each donor provided a peripheral blood sample, and peripheral blood mononuclear cells were used for TCR beta sequencing. Genomic DNA was extracted from the blood cell samples with the Qiagen DNeasy Blood Extraction Kit. Taken from the germline V gene, the CDR1 and CDR2 loops are LGHNA and YSLEER. The cysteine opens and the phenylalanine closes a CDR3 of 15 amino acids. Solely the CDR3 DNA is kept, with 45 bases framed from the first base. Germline trimming: 4 bases from V, 7 bases from J; junction bases outside gene matches: 7. The library came from the immunoSEQ multiplex PCR assay. For the multiplex PCR, a mixture combining 60 forward primers for TCR Vbeta segments and 13 reverse primers for TCR Jbeta segments was used. The CDR3 region of rearranged TCR beta genes was amplified from genomic DNA with a multiplex PCR assay. The Illumina HiSeq System was used to sequence the amplified TCR beta libraries as 87-base-pair reads. As for the original processing: A later analysis counted about 76 million unique TCR beta chains across the 700 or so repertoires, and 10 million to 11 million of these chains were shared by at least two donors. Raw reads were error-corrected and collapsed into unique sequences by a nearest-neighbor algorithm in which closely related sequences were merged to remove PCR and sequencing errors. To assign V, D and J gene segments, CDR3 sequences were aligned to IMGT reference sequences. For a sequence to be retained, a match of at least six nucleotides was required to both a V gene segment and a J gene segment. A rearrangement counted as productive if the CDR3 had no stop codons and remained in frame with V and J, and every other rearrangement counted as non-productive. CDR3 was defined according to IMGT convention as the region running from the second conserved V-encoded cysteine to the conserved J-encoded phenylalanine. In an earlier analysis of approximately 590 of the donors, sequences lacking an unambiguous match to a single V gene segment were excluded. An earlier analysis of a few hundred of the donors called V segments functional above 56.7% productive rearrangements and segregating when the between-donor standard deviation exceeded 5%. A statistical classification framework was built for diagnosing cytomegalovirus status from the catalog of TCR beta chain sequences. A later analysis assigned V and J genes by comparing TCR nucleotide sequences with IMGT/GENE-DB human TR gene sequences. Using the TCRdist pipeline, a later analysis assigned CDR3 sequences along with most-parsimonious VDJ recombination scenarios. In a later analysis, every TCR beta chain was defined by the combination of its CDR3 amino acid sequence and its V-gene family, and reads without a unique V-gene family were dropped. To address suspected cross-contamination and a sequencing artifact, a later analysis removed around 600 highly shared, low-generation-probability nucleotide sequences. For each public chain, a later analysis derived a clonal expansion index from normalized ranks of inferred template counts within each repertoire. A later analysis computed generation probabilities with a VDJ recombination model fitted to out-of-frame rearrangements, and checked the results against IGoR. Hypergeometric tests were used in a later analysis to score TCR-TCR, TCR-HLA and TCR-CMV co-occurrence, with a repertoire-size bias correction applied to the TCR pairs. A later analysis estimated false discovery rates by permuting HLA or CMV assignments 20 times. In a later analysis, co-occurring TCRs were grouped using DBSCAN, with TCRdist sequence similarity added in when clustering inside HLA-allele-positive subsets. Repertoires with fewer than 30,000 or more than 120,000 public chains, plus five repertoires with anomalous nucleotide sharing, were excluded from co-occurrence clustering. Entries here come from immuneACCESS through TCRdb and include only in-frame sequences with V and J called. Some clones fail to appear in such tables; in the studies checked, an unresolved V gene covers under half of the shortfall, and the cause of the remainder is unknown. For V, J and clone size, that table is used; D and trimming come from the DNA. This sample has 150,000 to 200,000 clones in its table, and 60% to 80% of those were observed once. The top ten clones comprise about 2.9% of the sample.

To note about this clone: Which antigen it targets is not known. The record has no base qualities; no much larger clone is one base away.

The sequence is built from TRBV4-3 and TRBJ1-6, with 7 central nucleotides matching TRBD1. This TCR was recovered from a female donor in good health and CMV-seronegative. The sequenced sample was PBMCs. CDR3 protein: CASSREQGWNSPLHF. The nucleotide sequence is TGCGCCAGCAGCCGAGAACAGGGGTGGAATTCACCCCTCCACTTT.